The 20 T cell receptor beta chains given below trace back to one sample, sequenced in a study of blood T cell repertoires in COVID-19. Clones were sequenced by immunoSEQ multiplex PCR, and TCRdb holds only the in-frame ones, with some missing. The top ten clones hold over 12% of a sample with 30,000 to 35,000 clones, around 86% of them seen once. Sequenced: peripheral blood. Receptors were obtained from a man aged 60 to 75 with active COVID-19.

This chain connects TRBV6-2 or TRBV6-3 to TRBJ1-5; 9 bases match TRBD1. Trimming removed 6 bases from V and 1 base from J; junction bases left unmatched: 16. This CDR3 comprises 19 residues. Germline V CDR1 and CDR2: MNHEY, SVGEGT. The CDR3 loop reads CASSQGEYGTGLSNQPQHF. The CDR3 DNA is TGTGCCAGCAGCCAAGGGGAATATGGGACAGGGTTGAGCAATCAGCCCCAGCATTTT.

The DNA of the CDR3 is TGTGCCAGCAGTTATCCGGAGACCCAGTACTTC. Its translation is CASSYPETQYF. The V gene is TRBV6-2 or TRBV6-3, the J gene TRBJ2-5; no definite D call. Germline V gene lookup returns CDR1 MNHEY and CDR2 SVGEGT. Trimming left V 3 bases short and J 5 bases short, with 4 bases between. The CDR3 totals 11 residues.

As regards this clone: The junction shows a germline mismatch at one end, possibly a read error. The genes are TRBV7-7 and TRBJ2-3; 7 bases agree with TRBD2. This CDR3 has 13 residues. The germline V gene encodes CDR1 SSHAT and CDR2 FNYEAQ (reference sequence). This CDR3 reads CASSLGGRDTQYF. The CDR3 DNA reads TGTGCTAGCAGCTTAGGCGGGAGAGATACGCAGTATTTT.

The rearrangement links TRBV7-9 to TRBJ2-2; D possibly corresponds to TRBD2 (5 bases). The CDR3 is 16 amino acids. Germline V lookup: CDR1 SEHNR, CDR2 FQNEAQ (reference sequence). The V end was cut by 6 bases, the J end by 4 bases, with 18 bases between. The CDR3 sequence is CASSFSQAGVTGELFF. In DNA, the CDR3 is TGTGCCAGCAGTTTTAGTCAGGCCGGGGTCACCGGGGAGCTGTTTTTT.

The rearrangement uses TRBV18 and TRBJ1-1; 7 bases agree with TRBD1. Germline values: CDR1 KGHSH, CDR2 LQKENI. The CDR3 totals 14 residues. With V trimmed by 3 bases and J by 0 bases, 1 base remained unmatched. In nucleotides, the CDR3 is TGTGCCAGCTCACCCCAGGGGGTGAACACTGAAGCTTTCTTT. Its protein is CASSPQGVNTEAFF. Supplemented by reference TRBV18 and TRBJ1-1, the full variable domain reads NAGVMQNPRHLVRRRGQEARLRCSPMKGHSHVYWYRQLPEEGLKFMVYLQKENIIDESGMPKERFSAEFPKEGPSILRIQQVVRGDSAAYFCASSPQGVNTEAFFGQGTRLTVV.

The V gene is TRBV5-4, the J gene TRBJ1-6; possible D gene TRBD1, 6 bases. V was trimmed by 4 bases and J by 9 bases, leaving 17 bases between them. The CDR3 is made up of 15 amino acids. Germline V CDR1 and CDR2: SGHNT, YYREEE (reference sequence). The CDR3 DNA follows: TGTGCCAGCAGCCCGGACAGCCCAGGTTTTTCACCCCTCCACTTT. The encoded protein is CASSPDSPGFSPLHF.

The rearrangement links TRBV20-1 to TRBJ2-5; 9 positions match TRBD1. The CDR3 loop spans 11 amino acids. Germline CDR1 reads DFQATT; CDR2 reads SNEGSKA (reference sequence). CDR3 region: CYGTGRETQYF. DNA for the CDR3: TGCTACGGGACAGGGCGAGAGACCCAGTACTTC.

This clone was counted between two and nine times. This CDR3 is CASTGDTYQETQYF. CDR3 DNA: TGTGCCAGCACGGGAGACACCTATCAAGAGACCCAGTACTTC. V and J are TRBV28 and TRBJ2-5; perhaps TRBD2 as D (6 bases). The V gene lost 7 bases and the J gene lost 2 bases, with 14 bases spanning the gap. The germline CDR1 and CDR2 sequences are MDHEN and SYDVKM. The CDR3 length is 14 residues.

V and J are TRBV24-1 and TRBJ1-2; 11 bases match TRBD1. Germline V gene data show CDR1 as KGHDR and CDR2 as SFDVKD. V shed 9 bases and J 11 bases; nucleotides not matched to a gene: 10. This CDR3 is built from 13 residues. The CDR3, as DNA: TGTGCCACCCAACCCGGGACAGGGGGATCATACACCTTC. Its protein is CATQPGTGGSYTF.

The chain carries TRBV28 and TRBJ2-6; 7 bases align to TRBD1. CDR3 length: 18 amino acids. Germline lookup yields CDR1 MDHEN and CDR2 SYDVKM. Trimming took 7 bases from V and 0 from J; bases not matched to a gene: 12. CDR3 DNA sequence: TGTGCCAGCAAATCGACAGGGACGTCCCTCTCTGGGGCCAACGTCCTGACTTTC. It codes for CASKSTGTSLSGANVLTF.

The chain is built from TRBV15 and TRBJ2-7, with 8 nucleotides matching TRBD2. Germline V gene data show CDR1 as LNHNV and CDR2 as YYDKDF (reference sequence). This CDR3 region has 16 residues. The J segment lost 2 bases and the V segment lost 0 bases, leaving 6 bases of the junction unmatched. CDR3 nucleotides: TGTGCCACCAGCAGAGATAACGCGGGAGGTGCCTACGAGCAGTACTTC. Amino acids: CATSRDNAGGAYEQYF.

This chain connects TRBV4-2 to TRBJ2-7; 10 bases are a match to TRBD1. Germline trimming cut 0 bases from V and 5 bases from J; bases unmatched to any gene: 7. Germline assignment: CDR1 LGHNA and CDR2 YNFKEQ. The CDR3 has 16 residues. In DNA, the CDR3 is TGTGCCAGCAGCCAAGATCCCGGGACAGGGGATGACGAGCAGTACTTC. Translated, it gives CASSQDPGTGDDEQYF.

This sequence joins TRBV6-6 and TRBJ2-1; 7 nucleotides align to TRBD1. CDR3 length equals 12 residues. The V segment lost 7 bases and the J segment 7 bases; nucleotides outside the gene matches: 4. Per the germline V gene, CDR1 is MNHNY and CDR2 is SVGAGI (reference sequence). The CDR3 bases are TGTGCCAGCACGACCAGGGGGAATGAGCAGTTCTTC. Protein product: CASTTRGNEQFF.

Note on this clone: One junction end does not reproduce the germline sequence, and a read error may be involved. The chain couples TRBV6-1 to TRBJ1-2; TRBD1 agrees at 7 bases. CDR1 and CDR2 (germline): MNHNS, SASEGT. The CDR3 has 13 amino acids. CDR3 sequence (DNA): TGTGCCAGCAGGGAAGGGGGCGGCGATGGCTACACCTTC. This sequence encodes CASREGGGDGYTF.

The rearrangement uses TRBV19 and TRBJ1-2; a weak D match, TRBD1 (5 bases). Germline CDR1 and CDR2: LNHDA and SQIVND (reference sequence). This CDR3 region has 13 residues. Trimming pared 5 bases from V and 1 base from J, leaving 8 bases between. CDR3 residues: CASSPGLNYGYTF. CDR3 nucleotides: TGTGCCAGTAGTCCGGGACTTAACTATGGCTACACCTTC.

The genes are TRBV4-1 and TRBJ2-3; tentatively, D is TRBD2 (7 bases). The length of the CDR3 is 16 residues. Germline loops: CDR1 MGHRA, CDR2 YSYEKL. V lost 1 base to trimming and J lost 4 bases, with 15 bases between them. The CDR3 region has the DNA TGCGCCAGCAGCCAAGGTTACGGGGGGCGGGCAGATACGCAGTATTTT. Protein product: CASSQGYGGRADTQYF.

V usage is TRBV20-1 and J usage is TRBJ2-7, with 7 bases that match TRBD1. Germline V lookup: CDR1 DFQATT, CDR2 SNEGSKA (reference sequence). V lost 5 bases, J lost 5 bases, and 3 bases stayed unmatched. The CDR3 spans 11 residues. The CDR3 DNA reads as TGCAGTGCTTCCCAGGGGGACGAGCAGTACTTC. Its protein is CSASQGDEQYF.

The chain combines TRBV6-2 or TRBV6-3 with TRBJ2-5; possibly TRBD2 for D (6 bases). The CDR3 has 16 residues. With 0 bases removed from V and 1 base from J, the gap between germline ends came to 12 bases. Germline V gene sequence: CDR1 MNHEY, CDR2 SVGEGT. The CDR3 DNA reads as TGTGCCAGCAGTTACTCTGAGCGGGTTACCCAAGAGACCCAGTACTTC. This sequence encodes CASSYSERVTQETQYF.

The rearrangement uses TRBV5-1 and TRBJ2-5; 7 bases align to TRBD2. CDR3 size: 13 residues. From germline, CDR1 is SGHRS and CDR2 YFSETQ. The junction had 5 bases not matched to a gene; V was cut back by 4 bases and J by 5 bases. The CDR3 loop reads CASSRTRGETQYF. The CDR3 nucleotides are TGCGCCAGCAGCCGGACTAGAGGGGAGACCCAGTACTTC.

The chain is built from TRBV9 and TRBJ2-1, with TRBD1 as a possible D gene (5 bases). The germline V and J ends were trimmed by 4 bases and 7 bases, with 12 bases remaining between them. Germline-derived CDR1 and CDR2 are SGDLS and YYNGEE. The CDR3 runs to 13 residues. The CDR3 here is CASSPGAGNEQFF. The CDR3 DNA is TGTGCCAGCAGCCCGGGCGCAGGGAATGAGCAGTTCTTC.